This T cell receptor beta chain came from a study of cytomegalovirus exposure and HLA in healthy donors. This PCR relied on a set of 60 Vbeta primers and 13 Jbeta primers. Method: immunoSEQ multiplex PCR; TCRdb's copy keeps in-frame clones and lacks some. The specimen's table records about 60,000 clones. The V and J ends lost 5 bases and 4 bases, in that order; junction bases with no gene match: 5. The CDR3 extends over 15 amino acids. Germline V lookup: CDR1 GTSNPN, CDR2 SVGIG (reference sequence). V and J are TRBV30 and TRBJ2-5; TRBD2 matches 15 bases. The sample taken for sequencing was PBMCs. The TCR originated in a woman aged 18-29 years in good health and CMV-seronegative. The DNA of the CDR3 is TGTGCCTGGGGACTAGCGGGAGGGCCCGGAGAGACCCAGTACTTC. Residues: CAWGLAGGPGETQYF.